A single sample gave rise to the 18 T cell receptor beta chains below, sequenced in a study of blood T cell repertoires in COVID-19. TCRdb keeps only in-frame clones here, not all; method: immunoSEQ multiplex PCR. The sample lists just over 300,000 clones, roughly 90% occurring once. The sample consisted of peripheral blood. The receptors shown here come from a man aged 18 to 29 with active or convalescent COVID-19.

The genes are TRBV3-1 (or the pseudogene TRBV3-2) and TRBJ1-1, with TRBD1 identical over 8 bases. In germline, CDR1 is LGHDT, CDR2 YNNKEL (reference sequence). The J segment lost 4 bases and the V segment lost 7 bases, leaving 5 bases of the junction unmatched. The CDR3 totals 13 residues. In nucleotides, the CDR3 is TGTGCCAGCACCAATACAGGGGGCACTGAAGCTTTCTTT. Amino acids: CASTNTGGTEAFF.

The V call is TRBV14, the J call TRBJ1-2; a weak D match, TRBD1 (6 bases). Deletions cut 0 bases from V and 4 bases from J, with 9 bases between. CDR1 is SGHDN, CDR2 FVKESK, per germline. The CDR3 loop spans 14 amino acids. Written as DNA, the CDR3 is TGTGCCAGCAGCCAAGATGTCAGGGGCTATGGCTACACCTTC. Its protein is CASSQDVRGYGYTF.

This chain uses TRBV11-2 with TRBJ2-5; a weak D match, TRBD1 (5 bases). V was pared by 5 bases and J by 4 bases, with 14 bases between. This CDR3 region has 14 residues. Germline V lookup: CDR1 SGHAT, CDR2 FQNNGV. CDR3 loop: CASSTAQGAETQYF. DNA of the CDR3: TGTGCCAGCAGCACCGCCCAGGGTGCAGAGACCCAGTACTTC.

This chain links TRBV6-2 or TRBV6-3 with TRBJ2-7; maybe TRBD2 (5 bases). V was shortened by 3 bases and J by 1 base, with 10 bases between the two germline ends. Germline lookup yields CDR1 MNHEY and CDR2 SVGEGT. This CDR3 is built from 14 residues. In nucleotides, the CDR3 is TGTGCCAGCAGTTATTCGGAGGTGTCCTACGAGCAGTACTTC. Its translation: CASSYSEVSYEQYF.

CDR3 protein: CASSSSGGTDTQYF. The CDR3 nucleotides are TGTGCCAGCAGCAGCAGCGGGGGCACAGATACGCAGTATTTT. This rearrangement joins TRBV7-2 to TRBJ2-3; 7 bases fit TRBD2. V gave up 5 bases and J gave up 1 base; unmatched junction bases: 3. CDR1 SGHTA and CDR2 FQGNSA come from the germline V gene. This CDR3 contains 14 residues. The complete variable domain, with remaining parts taken from reference TRBV7-2 and TRBJ2-3, reads GAGVSQSPSNKVTEKGKDVELRCDPISGHTALYWYRQSLGQGLEFLIYFQGNSAPDKSGLPSDRFSAERTGGSVSTLTIQRTQQEDSAVYLCASSSSGGTDTQYFGPGTRLTVL.

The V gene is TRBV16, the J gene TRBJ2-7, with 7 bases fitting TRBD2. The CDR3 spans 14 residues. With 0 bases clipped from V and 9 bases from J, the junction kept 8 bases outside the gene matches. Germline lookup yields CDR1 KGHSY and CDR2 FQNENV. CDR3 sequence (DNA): TGTGCCAGCAGCCAATCAATCGGGGGGAAGGGGCAGTACTTC. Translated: CASSQSIGGKGQYF. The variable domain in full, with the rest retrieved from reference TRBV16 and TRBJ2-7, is GEEVAQTPKHLVRGEGQKAKLYCAPIKGHSYVFWYQQVLKNEFKFLISFQNENVFDETGMPKERFSAKCLPNSPCSLEIQATKLEDSAVYFCASSQSIGGKGQYFGPGTRLTVT.

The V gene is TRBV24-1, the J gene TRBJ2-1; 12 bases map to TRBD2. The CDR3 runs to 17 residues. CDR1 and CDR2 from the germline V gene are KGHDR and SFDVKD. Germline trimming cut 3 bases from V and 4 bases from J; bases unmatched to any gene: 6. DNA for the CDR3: TGTGCCACCAGTGATCACAGGACTAGCGGGAAGTACAATGAGCAGTTCTTC. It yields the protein CATSDHRTSGKYNEQFF.

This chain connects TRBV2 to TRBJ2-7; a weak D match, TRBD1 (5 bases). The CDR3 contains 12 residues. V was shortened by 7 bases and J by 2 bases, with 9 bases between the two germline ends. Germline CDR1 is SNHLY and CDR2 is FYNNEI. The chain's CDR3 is CASNQGTYEQYF. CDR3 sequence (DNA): TGTGCCAGCAACCAGGGTACCTACGAGCAGTACTTC.

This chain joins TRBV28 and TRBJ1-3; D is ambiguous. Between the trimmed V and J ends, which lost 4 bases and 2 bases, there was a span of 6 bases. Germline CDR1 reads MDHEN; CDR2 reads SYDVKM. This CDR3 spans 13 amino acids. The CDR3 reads CASSYGTGNTIYF. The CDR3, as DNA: TGTGCCAGCAGTTACGGGACTGGAAACACCATATATTTT.

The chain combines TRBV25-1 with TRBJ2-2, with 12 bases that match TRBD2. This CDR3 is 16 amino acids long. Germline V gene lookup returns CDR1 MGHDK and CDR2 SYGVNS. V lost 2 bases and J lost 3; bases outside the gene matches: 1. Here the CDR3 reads CASSETSGRYTGELFF. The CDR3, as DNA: TGTGCCAGCAGTGAAACTAGCGGGAGGTACACCGGGGAGCTGTTTTTT.

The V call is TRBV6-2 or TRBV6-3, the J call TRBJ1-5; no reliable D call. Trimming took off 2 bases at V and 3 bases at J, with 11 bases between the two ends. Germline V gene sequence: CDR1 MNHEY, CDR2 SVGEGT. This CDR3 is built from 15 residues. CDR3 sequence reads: CASSYDTGNNQPQHF. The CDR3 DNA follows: TGTGCCAGCAGTTACGATACGGGAAACAATCAGCCCCAGCATTTT.

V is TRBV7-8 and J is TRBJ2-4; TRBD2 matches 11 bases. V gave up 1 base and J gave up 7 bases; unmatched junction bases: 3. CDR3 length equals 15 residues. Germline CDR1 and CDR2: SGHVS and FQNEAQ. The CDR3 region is CASSLGSGGANIQYF. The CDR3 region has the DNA TGTGCCAGCAGCTTAGGTAGCGGGGGGGCGAACATTCAGTACTTC.

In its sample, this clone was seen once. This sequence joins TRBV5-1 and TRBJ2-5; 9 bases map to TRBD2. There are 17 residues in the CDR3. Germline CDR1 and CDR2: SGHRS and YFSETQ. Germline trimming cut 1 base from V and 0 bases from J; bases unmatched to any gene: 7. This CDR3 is CASSLRPLAGDQETQYF. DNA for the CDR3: TGCGCCAGCAGCTTGAGACCCTTAGCGGGGGACCAAGAGACCCAGTACTTC.

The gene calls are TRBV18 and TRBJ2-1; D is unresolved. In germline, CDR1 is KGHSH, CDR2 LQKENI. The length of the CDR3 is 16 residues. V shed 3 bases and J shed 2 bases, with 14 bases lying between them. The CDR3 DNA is TGTGCCAGCTCACCCTTACCTCGGAGCCCCTACAATGAGCAGTTCTTC. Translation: CASSPLPRSPYNEQFF.

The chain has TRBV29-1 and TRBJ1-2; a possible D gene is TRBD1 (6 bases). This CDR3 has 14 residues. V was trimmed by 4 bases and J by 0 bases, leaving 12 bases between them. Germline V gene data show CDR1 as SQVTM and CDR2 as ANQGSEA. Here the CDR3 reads CSVVDSDTNYGYTF. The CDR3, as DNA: TGCAGCGTTGTGGACAGTGATACTAACTATGGCTACACCTTC.

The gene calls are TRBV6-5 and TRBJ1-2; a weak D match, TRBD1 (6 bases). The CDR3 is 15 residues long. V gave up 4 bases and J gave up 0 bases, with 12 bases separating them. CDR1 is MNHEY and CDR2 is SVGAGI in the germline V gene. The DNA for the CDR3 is TGTGCCAGCAGTTCGACAGGACTTACTAACTATGGCTACACCTTC. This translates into CASSSTGLTNYGYTF.

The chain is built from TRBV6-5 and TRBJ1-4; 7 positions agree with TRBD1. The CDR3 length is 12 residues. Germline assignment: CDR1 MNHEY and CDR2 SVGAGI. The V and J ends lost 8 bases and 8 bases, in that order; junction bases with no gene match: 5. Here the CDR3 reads CASGNRGEKLFF. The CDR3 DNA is TGTGCCAGCGGGAACAGGGGAGAAAAACTGTTTTTT.

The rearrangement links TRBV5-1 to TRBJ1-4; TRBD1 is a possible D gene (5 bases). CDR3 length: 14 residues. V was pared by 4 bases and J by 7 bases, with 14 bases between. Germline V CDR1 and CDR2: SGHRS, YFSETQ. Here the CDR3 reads CASSPQGFSEKLFF. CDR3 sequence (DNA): TGCGCCAGCAGCCCCCAGGGTTTTAGTGAAAAACTGTTTTTT.